This T cell receptor beta chain was profiled in a study of blood T cell repertoires in COVID-19. About the study: T cells, B-cell-depleted T cells, or PBMCs supplied cDNA or gDNA.

Assay: immunoSEQ multiplex PCR; the TCRdb copy retains only in-frame clones and omits some. This table holds 87,000 or so clones, around 86% found once. V was shortened by 0 bases and J by 3 bases, with 15 bases between the two germline ends. The germline gives CDR1 SGDLS, CDR2 YYNGEE. The CDR3 spans 17 residues. This clone was seen a handful of times. The sequenced sample was peripheral blood. The rearrangement joins TRBV9 to TRBJ2-2; D may be TRBD2 (6 bases). The sequence derives from an elderly woman with active or convalescent COVID-19. This CDR3 is CASSVGGGGSHTGELFF. CDR3 nucleotide sequence: TGTGCCAGCAGCGTAGGTGGTGGGGGGTCGCACACCGGGGAGCTGTTTTTT.